This T cell receptor (beta chain) was sequenced for a study of blood T cell repertoires in COVID-19. Germline V CDR1 and CDR2: MNHNY, SVGAGI (reference sequence). This CDR3 has 16 residues. Trimming took 4 bases from V and 9 from J, leaving 25 bases between them. Sequenced by immunoSEQ multiplex PCR; TCRdb stores in-frame clones only, minus some. The data hold about 57,000 clones, with about 80% observed a single time. The chain carries TRBV6-6 and TRBJ2-7, with D perhaps TRBD2 (7 bases). This receptor was identified in a man aged 55 to 69 with acute or convalescent COVID-19. Sequenced sample: peripheral blood. The CDR3 sequence is CASSSFRGAGRRAQYF. CDR3 in DNA: TGTGCCAGCAGTTCCTTCAGGGGAGCGGGAAGGAGGGCGCAGTACTTC.